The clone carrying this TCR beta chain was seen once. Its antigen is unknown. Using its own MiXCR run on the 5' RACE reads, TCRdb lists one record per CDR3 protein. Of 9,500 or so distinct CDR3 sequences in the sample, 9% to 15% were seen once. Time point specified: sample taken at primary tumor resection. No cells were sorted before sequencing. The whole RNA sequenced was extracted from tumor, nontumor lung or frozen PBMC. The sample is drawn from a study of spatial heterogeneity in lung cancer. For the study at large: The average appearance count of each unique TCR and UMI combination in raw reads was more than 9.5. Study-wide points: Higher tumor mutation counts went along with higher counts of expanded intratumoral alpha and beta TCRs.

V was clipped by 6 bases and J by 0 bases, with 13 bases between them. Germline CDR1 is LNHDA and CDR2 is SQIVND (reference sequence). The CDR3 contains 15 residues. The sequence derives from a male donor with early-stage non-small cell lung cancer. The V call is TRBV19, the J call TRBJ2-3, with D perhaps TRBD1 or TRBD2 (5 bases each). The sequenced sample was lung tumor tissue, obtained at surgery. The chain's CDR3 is CASRGRTPSTDTQYF. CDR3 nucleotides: TGTGCCAGTAGGGGACGGACACCTAGCACAGATACGCAGTATTTT.